The sequence of this T cell receptor (beta chain) was determined in a study of blood T cell repertoires in COVID-19. Background on the study: From the United States, Italy and Spain came samples of acute and convalescent COVID-19.

CDR3 length: 16 residues. V dropped 4 bases and J dropped 2 bases, with 18 bases sitting between them. CDR1 is SGHDT, CDR2 YYEEEE, per germline. Authors' processing steps: The assay estimated nucleated cells by amplifying reference gene primers. Assay used: immunoSEQ multiplex PCR; TCRdb lists only in-frame clones, some missing. The V and J calls and clone size come from that table; D and trimming were worked out from the DNA. The sample holds about 66,000 clones, approximately 86% seen once. Sequencing used peripheral blood. The clonotype comes from a man between 60 and 75 years old with acute or convalescent COVID-19. The V call is TRBV5-6, the J call TRBJ1-1; tentative D call: TRBD1 (5 bases). The CDR3 sequence: CASSAPGAGGNTEAFF. The CDR3 bases are TGTGCCAGCAGCGCCCCTGGGGCCGGGGGTAACACTGAAGCTTTCTTT. Supplemented by reference TRBV5-6 and TRBJ1-1, the full variable domain reads DAGVTQSPTHLIKTRGQQVTLRCSPKSGHDTVSWYQQALGQGPQFIFQYYEEEERQRGNFPDRFSGHQFPNYSSELNVNALLLGDSALYLCASSAPGAGGNTEAFFGQGTRLTVV.